The following is a T cell receptor (beta chain) sequence with its context. Its specificity is unknown. This record belongs to a study of cytomegalovirus exposure and HLA in healthy donors. V gave up 3 bases and J gave up 2 bases; unmatched junction bases: 6. Germline CDR1 MGHRA, CDR2 YSYEKL. There are 15 residues in the CDR3. 60 Vbeta and 13 Jbeta primers were used in PCR. Libraries were prepared by immunoSEQ multiplex PCR; TCRdb keeps only in-frame clonotypes and omits some of them. The sample lists approximately 72,000 clones; around 64% were seen once. General study findings and limits: A prior analysis recorded that most TCR beta V segments were productive about 87% or about 30% of the time.

The TCR comes from a man aged 35 to 55 in good health and CMV-seropositive. The rearrangement links TRBV4-1 to TRBJ2-7, with 8 positions matching TRBD1. The sample taken for sequencing was PBMCs. Here the CDR3 reads CASSQVGQGTYEQYF. The DNA for the CDR3 is TGCGCCAGCAGCCAGGTCGGACAGGGTACCTACGAGCAGTACTTC.